Each of the 21 T cell receptor beta chains below was sequenced from the same sample in a study of technical replicates of blood from several donors. The repertoire was sequenced with immunoSEQ multiplex PCR; TCRdb's copy has only in-frame clones and lacks some. The sample shows 15,000 or so clones, just under 90% of them seen only once. The specimen was PBMCs. Every receptor here comes from a human donor in good health.

The V call is TRBV27, the J call TRBJ2-7; tentatively, D is TRBD1 (5 bases). The V end was cut by 2 bases, the J end by 5 bases, with 7 bases between. Looked up from germline, CDR1 is MNHEY and CDR2 is SMNVEV (reference sequence). The CDR3 has 12 residues. The CDR3 sequence: CASSLQGNEQYF. CDR3 nucleotide sequence: TGTGCCAGCAGTTTACAGGGCAACGAGCAGTACTTC.

The chain carries TRBV5-4 and TRBJ2-3; D unresolved. Per the germline V gene, CDR1 is SGHNT and CDR2 is YYREEE (reference sequence). Trimming took 0 bases from V and 2 from J, leaving 7 bases between them. The CDR3 is 14 amino acids. CDR3 protein: CASSLGGPTDTQYF. CDR3 nucleotide sequence: TGTGCCAGCAGCTTGGGTGGGCCCACAGATACGCAGTATTTT.

The V and J genes are TRBV5-1 and TRBJ2-3; 7 positions match TRBD2. This CDR3 is built from 17 residues. The germline gives CDR1 SGHRS, CDR2 YFSETQ. Trimming took 0 bases from V and 0 from J; bases not matched to a gene: 7. The CDR3: CASSLVTGGDSTDTQYF. CDR3 sequence (DNA): TGCGCCAGCAGCTTGGTAACTGGGGGGGATAGCACAGATACGCAGTATTTT. Complete variable domain (other parts from reference TRBV5-1 and TRBJ2-3): KAGVTQTPRYLIKTRGQQVTLSCSPISGHRSVSWYQQTPGQGLQFLFEYFSETQRNKGNFPGRFSGRQFSNSRSEMNVSTLELGDSALYLCASSLVTGGDSTDTQYFGPGTRLTVL.

V and J are TRBV7-9 and TRBJ2-3; 7 bases map to TRBD2. Germline CDR1 reads SEHNR; CDR2 reads FQNEAQ (reference sequence). The CDR3 length is 16 residues. Germline trimming cut 3 bases from V and 0 bases from J; bases unmatched to any gene: 6. CDR3 DNA sequence: TGTGCCAGCAGCTTCCCTAGCGGCTCTAGCACAGATACGCAGTATTTT. As protein: CASSFPSGSSTDTQYF.

The rearrangement links TRBV9 to TRBJ2-3; 8 bases are shared with TRBD2. Germline V gene lookup returns CDR1 SGDLS and CDR2 YYNGEE. This CDR3 is built from 16 residues. V lost 0 bases and J lost 4; bases outside the gene matches: 7. The CDR3 DNA follows: TGTGCCAGCAGCGTAGGGGAGCGGGAGTGGGCAGATACGCAGTATTTT. Translated, it gives CASSVGEREWADTQYF.

This sequence joins TRBV28 and TRBJ2-3; 8 nucleotides align to TRBD1. The CDR3 runs to 21 residues. The trim removed 9 bases at V and 0 bases at J, leaving 26 bases unmatched. Germline assignment: CDR1 MDHEN and CDR2 SYDVKM. The CDR3 loop is CASYIPGGETKRHFSTDTQYF. The CDR3 DNA reads as TGTGCCAGTTACATCCCAGGGGGCGAAACTAAGCGACACTTCAGCACAGATACGCAGTATTTT.

The rearrangement links TRBV6-1 to TRBJ2-4; 9 bases map to TRBD1. The length of the CDR3 is 16 residues. Germline CDR1 MNHNS, CDR2 SASEGT. V shed 5 bases, J shed 0 bases, and the junction held 5 bases outside the gene matches. Here the CDR3 reads CASSQGQGIAKNIQYF. DNA for the CDR3: TGTGCCAGCAGTCAAGGACAGGGGATAGCCAAAAACATTCAGTACTTC.

This chain links TRBV6-4 with TRBJ2-1; 7 positions match TRBD2. J was trimmed by 5 bases and V by 3 bases; bases with no gene match: 7. The germline V gene encodes CDR1 MRHNA and CDR2 SNTAGT. The CDR3 spans 15 residues. CDR3 DNA: TGTGCCAGCAGTGAACAGGCTAGCGGAGACAATGAGCAGTTCTTC. Its translation: CASSEQASGDNEQFF.

The J gene is TRBJ2-7, the V gene TRBV7-3, with 7 bases identical to TRBD2. The trim removed 1 base at V and 2 bases at J, leaving 5 bases unmatched. Germline values: CDR1 SGHTA, CDR2 FQGTGA. The CDR3 sequence is 15 residues long. The CDR3 coding sequence is TGTGCCAGCAGCTTAAACGGCGGACTAGCCTACGAGCAGTACTTC. It translates to CASSLNGGLAYEQYF.

This clone was recorded once. The rearrangement joins TRBV27 to TRBJ1-2; 7 bases line up with TRBD1. The J segment lost 4 bases and the V segment lost 4 bases, leaving 6 bases of the junction unmatched. This CDR3 spans 14 amino acids. Germline V gives CDR1 MNHEY, CDR2 SMNVEV (reference sequence). The CDR3 sequence: CASSSEGGRYGYTF. CDR3 nucleotides: TGTGCCAGCAGTTCCGAAGGGGGCCGCTATGGCTACACCTTC.

This clone was detected only a few times. This chain joins TRBV6-6 and TRBJ2-1, with D maybe TRBD1 (6 bases). CDR1 and CDR2 (germline): MNHNY, SVGAGI (reference sequence). This CDR3 region has 12 residues. V lost 8 bases and J 6 bases, leaving 11 bases between the germline ends. The chain's CDR3 is CASGQGINEQFF. Here the CDR3 DNA reads TGTGCCAGCGGGCAGGGGATCAATGAGCAGTTCTTC.

J is TRBJ2-7 and V is TRBV6-1; 8 bases are a match to TRBD1. Germline V gives CDR1 MNHNS, CDR2 SASEGT. The junction had 12 bases not matched to a gene; V was cut back by 7 bases and J by 7 bases. The CDR3 spans 14 residues. The CDR3 spells CASTPWSGGGEQYF. As DNA, the CDR3 is TGTGCCAGCACCCCGTGGTCAGGGGGCGGGGAGCAGTACTTC.

This clone has more than one count but fewer than ten. The chain uses TRBV4-2 and TRBJ2-7, with TRBD2 matching over 8 bases. Germline lookup yields CDR1 LGHNA and CDR2 YNFKEQ. The CDR3 spans 17 residues. V lost 0 bases to trimming and J lost 4 bases; unmatched junction nucleotides: 11. The CDR3 nucleotides read TGTGCCAGCAGCCAAGAAGGGCTAGCGGGTTTCGTATACGAGCAGTACTTC. Its translation: CASSQEGLAGFVYEQYF.

The chain recombines TRBV14 with TRBJ2-7, with D tentatively TRBD1 (5 bases). Germline loops: CDR1 SGHDN, CDR2 FVKESK. The CDR3 spans 14 residues. V gave up 0 bases and J gave up 4 bases, with 10 bases separating them. The DNA for the CDR3 is TGTGCCAGCAGCCAAGACGGAAGGGGTTACGAGCAGTACTTC. It is translated as CASSQDGRGYEQYF.

This chain uses TRBV7-7 with TRBJ2-5; 9 positions match TRBD1. Germline V gives CDR1 SSHAT, CDR2 FNYEAQ (reference sequence). V dropped 5 bases and J dropped 4; count of bases not matched to a gene: 8. This CDR3 spans 15 amino acids. The CDR3: CASSPTGGGRETQYF. The CDR3 DNA follows: TGTGCCAGCAGCCCAACAGGGGGCGGGCGAGAGACCCAGTACTTC.

The chain joins TRBV5-1 to TRBJ1-2, with 9 bases fitting TRBD1. Germline V gene lookup returns CDR1 SGHRS and CDR2 YFSETQ. This CDR3 region has 17 residues. V lost 0 bases, J lost 0 bases, and 6 bases stayed unmatched. The CDR3 nucleotides are TGCGCCAGCAGCTTGGCTGGGACAGGGTGGGCTAACTATGGCTACACCTTC. It codes for CASSLAGTGWANYGYTF.

This sequence joins TRBV4-1 and TRBJ1-5, with 9 bases that match TRBD1. This CDR3 region has 19 residues. Trimming took 1 base from V and 4 from J; bases not matched to a gene: 14. CDR1 MGHRA and CDR2 YSYEKL come from the germline V gene. Written as DNA, the CDR3 is TGCGCCAGCAGCCAAGCCCCGGACAGGGGTCGGGAGAGGAATCAGCCCCAGCATTTT. This sequence encodes CASSQAPDRGRERNQPQHF.

This clone was found a few times. Different DNA sequences within this sample yield the same CDR3. The V gene is TRBV18, the J gene TRBJ1-5; D is possibly TRBD1 (6 bases). This CDR3 has 15 amino acids. CDR1 and CDR2 (germline): KGHSH, LQKENI. The V and J ends lost 6 bases and 1 base respectively, with 13 bases between them. The CDR3: CASSPGQGSNQPQHF. The DNA of the CDR3 is TGTGCCAGCTCGCCAGGGCAGGGGAGCAATCAGCCCCAGCATTTT.

V gene TRBV27 combines with J gene TRBJ1-3; weak D call: TRBD1 (5 bases). This CDR3 is built from 15 residues. Trimming shortened V by 0 bases and J by 2 bases, and 8 bases separated the two germline ends. Germline V CDR1 and CDR2: MNHEY, SMNVEV (reference sequence). CDR3 sequence: CASSLSGAAGNTIYF. CDR3 sequence (DNA): TGTGCCAGCAGTTTATCTGGGGCGGCTGGAAACACCATATATTTT.

The J gene is TRBJ2-1, the V gene TRBV27; 15 bases are a match to TRBD2. The trim removed 4 bases at V and 9 bases at J, leaving 7 bases unmatched. The CDR3 covers 16 residues. Germline V lookup: CDR1 MNHEY, CDR2 SMNVEV (reference sequence). CDR3 amino acids: CASSYGLAGGPGEQFF. Here the CDR3 DNA reads TGTGCCAGCAGTTACGGACTAGCGGGAGGGCCGGGTGAGCAGTTCTTC.

This clone was picked up a small number of times. The rearrangement links TRBV7-3 to TRBJ2-1; 12 nucleotides align to TRBD1. This CDR3 is 18 amino acids long. With V trimmed by 0 bases and J by 2 bases, 5 bases remained unmatched. Germline-derived CDR1 and CDR2 are SGHTA and FQGTGA. This CDR3 is CASSLTPGTGGTYNEQFF. The CDR3 DNA reads TGTGCCAGCAGCTTAACCCCCGGGACAGGGGGCACCTACAATGAGCAGTTCTTC.